This T cell receptor (beta chain) derives from a study of T cells after somatic rescue of genetic block. Measured with immunoSEQ multiplex PCR; TCRdb has only the in-frame clones, and not every one. The data show roughly 11,000 clones, approximately 79% seen once. This CDR3 is built from 13 residues. Germline V lookup: CDR1 SQVTM, CDR2 ANQGSEA. J was trimmed by 5 bases and V by 4 bases; bases with no gene match: 7. The chain has TRBV29-1 and TRBJ1-2, with 7 bases that match TRBD1. The sample taken for sequencing was peripheral blood mononuclear cells (PBMCs). The TCR originated in a boy between 10 and 17 years old. The CDR3 is CSVGPGQPYGYTF. CDR3 DNA sequence: TGCAGCGTTGGACCGGGACAGCCGTATGGCTACACCTTC.